This paragraph covers one TCR beta chain sequence. Its antigen is not known. The germline CDR1 and CDR2 sequences are SGHNT and YYREEE (reference sequence). V lost 0 bases, J lost 2 bases, and 8 bases lay in between. The CDR3 is 14 amino acids. Profiling relied on immunoSEQ multiplex PCR, and the TCRdb table lists in-frame clones only, not all of them. The repertoire holds under 15,000 clones, around 86% seen once, with under 10% in the top ten. This record belongs to a study of tumor-infiltrating lymphocytes in localized non-small cell lung cancer. Study-wide results and caveats: Different pieces of the same tissue went to different assays, confounding technical variation with intratumor heterogeneity. Available tissue quantity limited TCR sequencing to a patient subset.

The V gene is TRBV5-4, the J gene TRBJ2-5; maybe TRBD1 (6 bases). The receptor's source is a human donor with non-small cell lung cancer. Sequenced: lung tumor tissue. This CDR3 reads CASSLGGQQETQYF. In nucleotides, the CDR3 is TGTGCCAGCAGCTTGGGGGGACAACAAGAGACCCAGTACTTC.